The 29 T cell receptor beta chains given below trace back to one sample, sequenced in a study of blood T cell repertoires in COVID-19. Produced via immunoSEQ multiplex PCR; TCRdb's table is partial and in-frame only. The sample lists some 120,000 clones; around 87% were seen once. The sequenced sample consisted of peripheral blood. All receptors derive from a man aged 50-60 years with acute or convalescent COVID-19.

As to this clone: This sample includes further DNA sequences coding for the same CDR3. As DNA, the CDR3 is TGTGCCAGCAGCGTAGACGAAGCCCGCTCTGGAAACACCATATATTTT. This sequence encodes CASSVDEARSGNTIYF. J is TRBJ1-3 and V is TRBV9, with D uncertain. The V gene's germline CDR1 is SGDLS and CDR2 YYNGEE. The CDR3 sequence is 16 residues long. Trimming shortened V by 0 bases and J by 0 bases, and 10 bases separated the two germline ends.

The chain combines TRBV24-1 with TRBJ1-5; no reliable D call. The CDR3 totals 13 residues. V was pared by 5 bases and J by 0 bases, with 4 bases between. Germline CDR1 KGHDR, CDR2 SFDVKD. This CDR3 reads CATSVNSNQPQHF. The CDR3 coding sequence is TGTGCCACCAGTGTTAATAGCAATCAGCCCCAGCATTTT.

The chain links TRBV5-4 to TRBJ2-7; 7 bases fit TRBD2. This CDR3 has 14 amino acids. In germline, CDR1 is SGHNT, CDR2 YYREEE (reference sequence). The CDR3 DNA reads TGTGCAGCCCAGAACGGGAGGCTCTCCTACGAGCAGTACTTC. It translates to CAAQNGRLSYEQYF.

This chain uses TRBV24-1 with TRBJ2-2; 9 bases align to TRBD1. This CDR3 spans 18 amino acids. Germline CDR1 KGHDR, CDR2 SFDVKD. The J segment lost 0 bases and the V segment lost 5 bases, leaving 9 bases of the junction unmatched. CDR3: CATSAPTGGYSNTGELFF. For the CDR3, the DNA is TGTGCCACCAGTGCCCCGACAGGGGGGTATTCGAACACCGGGGAGCTGTTTTTT.

The rearrangement uses TRBV5-4 and TRBJ2-3; the match to TRBD2 covers 11 bases. This CDR3 spans 16 amino acids. Germline V gene lookup returns CDR1 SGHNT and CDR2 YYREEE (reference sequence). V shed 2 bases and J 2 bases; nucleotides not matched to a gene: 4. DNA of the CDR3: TGTGCCAGCAGCTTCGGGACTAGCGGATACACAGATACGCAGTATTTT. This gives the protein CASSFGTSGYTDTQYF.

V and J are TRBV4-2 and TRBJ2-5, with D tentatively TRBD1 (5 bases). Germline lookup yields CDR1 LGHNA and CDR2 YNFKEQ. This CDR3 has 14 amino acids. V was shortened by 1 base and J by 3 bases, with 9 bases between the two germline ends. CDR3 in DNA: TGTGCCAGCAGCCAAGTAACAGGAAAAGAGACCCAGTACTTC. This encodes CASSQVTGKETQYF.

The chain carries TRBV6-5 and TRBJ1-2; D gene ambiguous. The ends were cut back, 8 bases at V and 0 bases at J, with 13 bases in the middle. Germline V gene sequence: CDR1 MNHEY, CDR2 SVGAGI. The CDR3 sequence is 14 residues long. CDR3 DNA: TGTGCCAGCCTCCGGGCGGGCCCTAACTATGGCTACACCTTC. This translates into CASLRAGPNYGYTF.

The chain carries TRBV18 and TRBJ2-3; TRBD1 aligns across 7 bases. CDR1 and CDR2 (germline): KGHSH, LQKENI. J lost 6 bases, V lost 5 bases, and 8 bases had no gene match. The CDR3 consists of 14 residues. In nucleotides, the CDR3 is TGTGCCAGCTCAGGACAGGCCTTCGACGATACGCAGTATTTT. Encoded protein: CASSGQAFDDTQYF.

The chain uses TRBV19 and TRBJ1-1; no firm D call. The CDR3 covers 16 residues. V dropped 5 bases and J dropped 2 bases, with 18 bases sitting between them. The V gene's germline CDR1 is LNHDA and CDR2 SQIVND (reference sequence). In DNA form, the CDR3 reads TGTGCCAGTAGTCCACACCCCTCGTACAGTAACACTGAAGCTTTCTTT. It translates to CASSPHPSYSNTEAFF.

This chain uses TRBV7-9 with TRBJ1-2; no clear D. This CDR3 has 13 residues. V shed 5 bases and J shed 4 bases, with 11 bases lying between them. Looked up from germline, CDR1 is SEHNR and CDR2 is FQNEAQ (reference sequence). The CDR3 protein is CASSPSGLYGYTF. The CDR3, as DNA: TGTGCCAGCAGCCCAAGTGGACTCTATGGCTACACCTTC.

CDR3 sequence reads: CASKVSGTANSPLHF. As DNA, the CDR3 is TGTGCCAGCAAGGTTTCCGGGACAGCTAATTCACCCCTCCACTTT. This chain links TRBV6-5 with TRBJ1-6; 7 positions agree with TRBD1. CDR1 and CDR2 (germline): MNHEY, SVGAGI. Trimming at V came to 7 bases and at J to 6 bases, leaving 9 bases not matched to a gene. The CDR3 runs to 15 residues.

This clone was counted only a few times. The CDR3 region is CASGLVLGGGNQPQHF. CDR3 bases: TGTGCTAGTGGTTTGGTACTCGGGGGTGGCAATCAGCCCCAGCATTTT. The V call is TRBV12-5, the J call TRBJ1-5; a weak D match, TRBD1 (5 bases). The CDR3 is 16 amino acids. Trimming took 0 bases from V and 2 from J, leaving 11 bases between them. CDR1 is LGHNT and CDR2 is FRNRAP in the germline V gene. The full variable domain, completed using reference TRBV12-5 and TRBJ1-5, is DARVTQTPRHKVTEMGQEVTMRCQPILGHNTVFWYRQTMMQGLELLAYFRNRAPLDDSGMPKDRFSAEMPDATLATLKIQPSEPRDSAVYFCASGLVLGGGNQPQHFGDGTRLSIL.

CDR3 protein: CASSSQREGSPNIQYF. As DNA, the CDR3 is TGCGCCAGCAGCTCACAGCGGGAGGGCAGTCCGAACATTCAGTACTTC. The V and J genes are TRBV5-1 and TRBJ2-4; TRBD2 aligns across 10 bases. Germline V gene lookup returns CDR1 SGHRS and CDR2 YFSETQ. Germline trimming cut 3 bases from V and 7 bases from J; bases unmatched to any gene: 10. The CDR3 is 16 residues long.

The rearrangement joins TRBV29-1 to TRBJ1-2; TRBD1 matches 8 bases. The germline gives CDR1 SQVTM, CDR2 ANQGSEA. V trimming: 7 bases; J trimming: 4 bases; junction bases outside the gene matches: 8. The CDR3 runs to 13 residues. CDR3 DNA sequence: TGCAGCGCTATCGGACAGGGCGGCTATGGCTACACCTTC. It yields the protein CSAIGQGGYGYTF.

The chain employs TRBV5-1 and TRBJ2-7, with 8 bases identical to TRBD2. The V and J ends lost 4 bases and 2 bases, in that order; junction bases with no gene match: 5. There are 14 residues in the CDR3. Germline CDR1 reads SGHRS; CDR2 reads YFSETQ. The CDR3 protein is CASSRNSGAYEQYF. The CDR3 DNA reads as TGCGCCAGCAGCAGGAATAGCGGGGCCTACGAGCAGTACTTC. The full variable domain, with the rest looked up from reference TRBV5-1 and TRBJ2-7, is KAGVTQTPRYLIKTRGQQVTLSCSPISGHRSVSWYQQTPGQGLQFLFEYFSETQRNKGNFPGRFSGRQFSNSRSEMNVSTLELGDSALYLCASSRNSGAYEQYFGPGTRLTVT.

CDR3 loop: CASSPGTSGVETQYF. The CDR3 region has the DNA TGCGCCAGCAGCCCCGGGACTAGCGGGGTGGAGACCCAGTACTTC. This chain links TRBV4-1 with TRBJ2-5, with 13 bases identical to TRBD2. Germline V CDR1 and CDR2: MGHRA, YSYEKL. The CDR3 is 15 residues long. Unmatched junction bases numbered 4, after V lost 4 bases and J lost 5 bases.

V usage is TRBV7-2 and J usage is TRBJ2-3, with TRBD1 matching over 11 bases. This CDR3 contains 16 residues. Germline CDR1 is SGHTA and CDR2 is FQGNSA. The J segment lost 1 base and the V segment lost 5 bases, leaving 5 bases of the junction unmatched. The CDR3 DNA sequence: TGTGCCAGCAGCCGCGGACAGGGGGCCCGCACAGATACGCAGTATTTT. Protein: CASSRGQGARTDTQYF.

V is TRBV28 and J is TRBJ2-5; 7 bases fit TRBD2. The CDR3 loop spans 15 amino acids. Germline CDR1 reads MDHEN; CDR2 reads SYDVKM. V lost 5 bases to trimming and J lost 4 bases; unmatched junction nucleotides: 10. The CDR3 sequence is CASSQQEGRGETQYF. CDR3 DNA: TGTGCCAGCAGTCAACAGGAGGGGAGGGGAGAGACCCAGTACTTC.

The chain employs TRBV4-2 and TRBJ2-7, with a tentative D call TRBD2 (6 bases). Trimming removed 3 bases at V and 4 bases at J, with 19 bases between. Germline V gene lookup returns CDR1 LGHNA and CDR2 YNFKEQ. CDR3 length: 16 amino acids. This chain's CDR3 is CASSHSTGLGGYEQYF. In DNA form, the CDR3 reads TGTGCCAGCAGCCATTCCACGGGACTGGGGGGATACGAGCAGTACTTC.

The chain has TRBV4-1 and TRBJ2-1, with 9 bases matching TRBD2. This CDR3 has 16 amino acids. Germline-derived CDR1 and CDR2 are MGHRA and YSYEKL. The V segment lost 4 bases and the J segment 8 bases; nucleotides outside the gene matches: 12. The CDR3 sequence is CASSPLTSGSAYEQFF. Here the CDR3 DNA reads TGCGCCAGCAGCCCCTTAACTAGCGGGTCAGCATATGAGCAGTTCTTC.

This clone was detected a few times. V is TRBV7-9 and J is TRBJ2-7; 7 bases map to TRBD1. Germline values: CDR1 SEHNR, CDR2 FQNEAQ (reference sequence). Trimming took 4 bases from V and 3 from J; bases not matched to a gene: 6. The CDR3 length is 14 residues. CDR3 bases: TGTGCCAGCAGCTCTGGGACAGATTTCTACGAGCAGTACTTC. Translating gives CASSSGTDFYEQYF.

The rearrangement links TRBV19 to TRBJ1-3; D not resolved. The germline gives CDR1 LNHDA, CDR2 SQIVND (reference sequence). The V end lost 10 bases, the J end lost 1 base, and 11 bases lay between the germline ends. The CDR3 covers 13 residues. CDR3 sequence reads: CATAPGSGNTIYF. CDR3 DNA sequence: TGTGCCACCGCCCCGGGGTCTGGAAACACCATATATTTT.

This chain joins TRBV6-5 and TRBJ1-2, with D perhaps matching TRBD1 (5 bases). V lost 5 bases, J lost 3 bases, and 13 bases lay in between. There are 14 residues in the CDR3. Germline loops: CDR1 MNHEY, CDR2 SVGAGI. Here the CDR3 DNA reads TGTGCCAGCAGTATGGTCAGGGAAGACTATGGCTACACCTTC. As protein: CASSMVREDYGYTF.

The chain uses TRBV6-4 and TRBJ1-2, with 9 bases aligning to TRBD1. CDR1 is MRHNA and CDR2 is SNTAGT in the germline V gene. The CDR3 runs to 13 residues. The V and J ends lost 5 bases and 3 bases, in that order; junction bases with no gene match: 1. The chain's CDR3 is CASSRTGDYGYTF. CDR3 coding DNA: TGTGCCAGCAGTAGGACAGGGGACTATGGCTACACCTTC.

The genes are TRBV7-9 and TRBJ2-7; D ambiguous. CDR1 and CDR2 (germline): SEHNR, FQNEAQ (reference sequence). Trimming removed 5 bases from V and 8 bases from J, with 13 bases in between. The CDR3 has 12 residues. CDR3 residues: CASSIVLGQQYF. The CDR3 DNA sequence: TGTGCCAGCAGCATCGTGCTTGGCCAGCAGTACTTC. The whole variable domain, filled in from reference TRBV7-9 and TRBJ2-7, reads DTGVSQNPRHKITKRGQNVTFRCDPISEHNRLYWYRQTLGQGPEFLTYFQNEAQLEKSRLLSDRFSAERPKGSFSTLEIQRTEQGDSAMYLCASSIVLGQQYFGPGTRLTVT.

The chain joins TRBV5-6 to TRBJ1-2; 8 bases match TRBD1. V was pared by 4 bases and J by 4 bases, with 9 bases of the junction left unmatched. From germline, CDR1 is SGHDT and CDR2 YYEEEE. The CDR3 runs to 15 residues. CDR3 DNA: TGTGCCAGCAGCCGAGATGCAGGGGGCCTCTATGGCTACACCTTC. It translates to CASSRDAGGLYGYTF.

V usage is TRBV11-2 and J usage is TRBJ2-2; possibly TRBD2 for D (5 bases). V lost 5 bases and J 2 bases, leaving 9 bases between the germline ends. The CDR3 spans 14 residues. Looked up from germline, CDR1 is SGHAT and CDR2 is FQNNGV. DNA for the CDR3: TGTGCCAGCAGCCGTACGGGAAACACCGGGGAGCTGTTTTTT. Protein: CASSRTGNTGELFF. Looking up the rest from reference TRBV11-2 and TRBJ2-2 gives the full variable domain: EAGVAQSPRYKIIEKRQSVAFWCNPISGHATLYWYQQILGQGPKLLIQFQNNGVVDDSQLPKDRFSAERLKGVDSTLKIQPAKLEDSAVYLCASSRTGNTGELFFGEGSRLTVL.

This clone was picked up one time. The gene calls are TRBV4-3 and TRBJ2-3; 8 bases are a match to TRBD2. Germline V CDR1 and CDR2: LGHNA, YSLEER. With V trimmed by 4 bases and J by 4 bases, 13 bases remained unmatched. The CDR3 consists of 17 residues. CDR3 region: CASSLRWVSGSPDTQYF. As DNA, the CDR3 is TGCGCCAGCAGCCTTCGGTGGGTAAGCGGGAGCCCAGATACGCAGTATTTT.

The chain has TRBV20-1 and TRBJ1-3; 7 bases map to TRBD1. Germline-derived CDR1 and CDR2 are DFQATT and SNEGSKA (reference sequence). The CDR3 is 11 residues long. V dropped 3 bases and J dropped 7; count of bases not matched to a gene: 0. This CDR3 is CSARTGNTIYF. The CDR3 DNA is TGCAGTGCTAGGACAGGGAACACCATATATTTT.